The following is a T cell receptor beta chain sequence with its context. Its specificity is not known. The CDR3 has 15 residues. The V end was cut by 0 bases, the J end by 8 bases, with 16 bases between. Looked up from germline, CDR1 is LGHNA and CDR2 is YSLEER. These data come from a study of cytomegalovirus exposure and HLA in healthy donors. Broader study findings: In a later analysis, V- and J-gene trimming of beta chains associated with a DCLRE1C missense variant, replicated independently. Reportedly, HLA-A and HLA-B alleles of most subjects were accurately predicted from TCR beta. Later work associated fewer than 20,000 TCR beta sequences with HLA alleles at 0.05 false discovery rate. Rare sequences made up most TCRs, while some public TCRs were found in many donors.

The primer mix had 60 Vbeta and 13 Jbeta primers. Sequencing was performed with immunoSEQ multiplex PCR; in TCRdb, only in-frame clones are kept and a portion is missing. The sample holds approximately 180,000 clones, more than 60% seen once. This chain connects TRBV4-3 to TRBJ2-5, with a tentative D call TRBD2 (7 bases). This TCR derives from an older woman in good health and CMV-seropositive. Sequenced input: PBMCs. The CDR3: CASSQEPGGSGTQYF. CDR3 DNA: TGCGCCAGCAGCCAAGAGCCGGGGGGCTCGGGCACCCAGTACTTC.